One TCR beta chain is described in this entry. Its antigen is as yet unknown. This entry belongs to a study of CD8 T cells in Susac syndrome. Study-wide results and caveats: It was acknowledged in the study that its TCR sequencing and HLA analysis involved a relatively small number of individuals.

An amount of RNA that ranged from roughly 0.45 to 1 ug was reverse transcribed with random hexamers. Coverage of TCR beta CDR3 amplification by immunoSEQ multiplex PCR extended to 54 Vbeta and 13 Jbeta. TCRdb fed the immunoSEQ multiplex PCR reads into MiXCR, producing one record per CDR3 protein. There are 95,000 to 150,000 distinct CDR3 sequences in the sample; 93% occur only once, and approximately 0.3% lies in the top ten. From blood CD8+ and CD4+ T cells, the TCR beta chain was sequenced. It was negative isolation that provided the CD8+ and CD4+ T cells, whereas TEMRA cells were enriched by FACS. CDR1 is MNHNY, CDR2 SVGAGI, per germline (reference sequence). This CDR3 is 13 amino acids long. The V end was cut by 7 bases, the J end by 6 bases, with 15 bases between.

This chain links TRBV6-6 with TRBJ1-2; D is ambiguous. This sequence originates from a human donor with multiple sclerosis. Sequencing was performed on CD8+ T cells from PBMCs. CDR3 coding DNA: TGTGCCAGCATCCTGACGTACCGTGATGGCTACACCTTC. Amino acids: CASILTYRDGYTF.